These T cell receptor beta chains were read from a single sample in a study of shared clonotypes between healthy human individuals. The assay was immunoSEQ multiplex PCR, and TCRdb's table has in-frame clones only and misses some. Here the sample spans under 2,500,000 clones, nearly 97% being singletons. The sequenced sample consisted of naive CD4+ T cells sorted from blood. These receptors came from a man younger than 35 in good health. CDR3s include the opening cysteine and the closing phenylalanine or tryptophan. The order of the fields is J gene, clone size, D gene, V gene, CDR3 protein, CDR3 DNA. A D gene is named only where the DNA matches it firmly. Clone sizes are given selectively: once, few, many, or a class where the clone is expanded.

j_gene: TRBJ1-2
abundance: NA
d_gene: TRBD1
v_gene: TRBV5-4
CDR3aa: CASSRDRTFGYTF
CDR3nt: TGTGCCAGCAGTCGGGACAGGACATTTGGCTACACCTTC

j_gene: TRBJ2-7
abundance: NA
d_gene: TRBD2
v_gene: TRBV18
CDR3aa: CASSPGGSTYYEQYF
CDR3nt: TGTGCCAGCTCCCCCGGGGGGTCGACGTACTACGAGCAGTACTTC

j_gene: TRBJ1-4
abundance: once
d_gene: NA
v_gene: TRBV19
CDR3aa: CASSKQVATNEKLFF
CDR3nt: TGTGCCAGCAGCAAACAGGTTGCAACTAATGAAAAACTGTTTTTT

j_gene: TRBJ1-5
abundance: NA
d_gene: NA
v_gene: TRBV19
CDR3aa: CASSIARSNNQPQHF
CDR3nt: TGTGCCAGTAGTATAGCACGGTCAAATAATCAGCCCCAGCATTTT

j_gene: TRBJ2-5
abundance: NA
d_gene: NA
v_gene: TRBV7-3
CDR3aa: CASSLGLAETQYF
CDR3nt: TGTGCCAGCAGCTTAGGGTTAGCGGAGACCCAGTACTTC

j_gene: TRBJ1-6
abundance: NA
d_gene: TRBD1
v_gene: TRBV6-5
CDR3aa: CASSFKTGGNSPLHF
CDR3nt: TGTGCCAGCAGTTTTAAGACAGGGGGGAATTCACCCCTCCACTTT

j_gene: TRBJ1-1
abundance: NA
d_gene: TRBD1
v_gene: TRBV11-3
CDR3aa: CASSPGTDEAFF
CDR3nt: TGTGCCAGCAGCCCCGGGACAGATGAAGCTTTCTTT

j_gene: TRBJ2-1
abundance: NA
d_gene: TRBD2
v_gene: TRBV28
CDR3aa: CASSRDRKRERTYNEQFF
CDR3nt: TGTGCCAGCAGCCGGGACCGAAAGCGGGAGCGCACCTACAATGAGCAGTTCTTC

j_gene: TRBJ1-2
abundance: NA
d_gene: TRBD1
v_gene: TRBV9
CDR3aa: CASSTRDRDSYGYTF
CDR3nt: TGTGCCAGCAGCACTCGTGACCGGGACAGCTATGGCTACACCTTC

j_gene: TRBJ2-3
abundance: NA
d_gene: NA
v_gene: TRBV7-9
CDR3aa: CASSSTGAGDTQYF
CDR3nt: TGTGCCAGCAGCTCGACAGGAGCCGGGGATACGCAGTATTTT

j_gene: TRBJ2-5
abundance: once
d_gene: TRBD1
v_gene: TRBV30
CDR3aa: CAWSRDRIQETQYF
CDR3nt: TGTGCCTGGAGCCGGGACAGGATACAAGAGACCCAGTACTTC

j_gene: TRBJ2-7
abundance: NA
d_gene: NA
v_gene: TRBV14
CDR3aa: CASSLELNSYEQYF
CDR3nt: TGTGCCAGCAGCCTGGAACTGAACTCCTACGAGCAGTACTTC

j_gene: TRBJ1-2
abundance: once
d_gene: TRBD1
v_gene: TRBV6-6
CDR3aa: CASGSDRGYGYTF
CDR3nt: TGTGCCAGCGGGTCGGACAGGGGATATGGCTACACCTTC

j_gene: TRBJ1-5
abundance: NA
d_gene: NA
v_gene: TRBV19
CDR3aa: CASSIFHMGVSNQPQHF
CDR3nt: TGTGCCAGTAGTATATTCCACATGGGGGTTAGCAATCAGCCCCAGCATTTT

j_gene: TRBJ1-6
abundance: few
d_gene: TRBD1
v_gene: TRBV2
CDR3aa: CASSLTGDSPLHF
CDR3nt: TGTGCCAGCAGTCTTACAGGGGATTCACCCCTCCACTTT

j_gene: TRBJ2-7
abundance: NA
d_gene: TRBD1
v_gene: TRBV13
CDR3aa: CASSPGTGAISYEQYF
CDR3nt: TGTGCCAGCAGTCCCGGGACAGGGGCCATATCCTACGAGCAGTACTTC

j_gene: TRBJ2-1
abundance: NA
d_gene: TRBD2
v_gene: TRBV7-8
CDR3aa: CASSARTSAYNEQFF
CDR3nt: TGTGCCAGCAGCGCCCGGACTAGCGCCTACAATGAGCAGTTCTTC

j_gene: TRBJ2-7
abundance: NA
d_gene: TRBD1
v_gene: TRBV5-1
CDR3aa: CASSQTGTLSYEQYF
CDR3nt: TGCGCCAGCAGCCAGACAGGGACCCTCTCCTACGAGCAGTACTTC

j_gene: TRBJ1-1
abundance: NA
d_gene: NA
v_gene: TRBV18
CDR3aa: CASSSQGYGTEAFF
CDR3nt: TGTGCCAGCTCAAGCCAGGGGTACGGCACTGAAGCTTTCTTT

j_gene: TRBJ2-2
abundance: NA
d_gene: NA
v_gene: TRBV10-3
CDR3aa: CAISEGYTGELFF
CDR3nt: TGTGCCATCAGTGAGGGTTACACCGGGGAGCTGTTTTTT

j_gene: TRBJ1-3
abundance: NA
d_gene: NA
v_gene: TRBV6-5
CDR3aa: CASRRGSSGNTIYF
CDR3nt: TGTGCCAGCAGAAGAGGGAGCTCTGGAAACACCATATATTTT

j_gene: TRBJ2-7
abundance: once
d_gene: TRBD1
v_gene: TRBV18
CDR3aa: CASSQTVRDRAYEQYF
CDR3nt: TGTGCCAGCTCACAGACCGTCCGGGACAGGGCCTACGAGCAGTACTTC

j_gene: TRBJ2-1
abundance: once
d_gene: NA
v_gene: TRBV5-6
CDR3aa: CASSLAGGHSSYNEQFF
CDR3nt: TGTGCCAGCAGCTTGGCGGGGGGCCATAGCTCCTACAATGAGCAGTTCTTC

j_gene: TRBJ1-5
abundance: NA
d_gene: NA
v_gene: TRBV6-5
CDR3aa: CASSRDGLNQPQHF
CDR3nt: TGTGCCAGCAGCCGGGACGGCTTAAATCAGCCCCAGCATTTT

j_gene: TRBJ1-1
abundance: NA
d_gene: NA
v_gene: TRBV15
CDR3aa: CATTMPWNTEAFF
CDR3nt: TGTGCCACCACGATGCCTTGGAACACTGAAGCTTTCTTT

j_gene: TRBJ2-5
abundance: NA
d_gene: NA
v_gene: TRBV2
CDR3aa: CASSPEPGGETQYF
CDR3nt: TGTGCCAGCAGTCCCGAGCCGGGCGGGGAGACCCAGTACTTC

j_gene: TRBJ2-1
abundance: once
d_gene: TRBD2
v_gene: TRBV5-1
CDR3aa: CASSLTGTTNYNEQFF
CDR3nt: TGCGCCAGCAGCTTAACCGGGACTACCAACTACAATGAGCAGTTCTTC

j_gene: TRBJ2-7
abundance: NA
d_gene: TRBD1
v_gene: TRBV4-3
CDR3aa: CASSQDLPGQGVGVQYF
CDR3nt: TGCGCCAGCAGCCAAGATCTACCGGGGCAGGGGGTAGGGGTGCAGTACTTC

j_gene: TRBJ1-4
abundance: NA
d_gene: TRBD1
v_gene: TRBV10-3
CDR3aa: CAISAGTVEKLFF
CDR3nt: TGTGCCATCAGCGCCGGGACAGTTGAAAAACTGTTTTTT

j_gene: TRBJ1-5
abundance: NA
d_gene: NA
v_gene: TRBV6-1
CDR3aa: CASSEGVRQPQHF
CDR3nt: TGTGCCAGCAGTGAAGGGGTTAGGCAGCCCCAGCATTTT

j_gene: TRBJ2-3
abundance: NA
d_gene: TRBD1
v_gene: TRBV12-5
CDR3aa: CASGLGTVPDTQYF
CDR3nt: TGTGCTAGTGGTCTGGGGACAGTCCCAGATACGCAGTATTTT

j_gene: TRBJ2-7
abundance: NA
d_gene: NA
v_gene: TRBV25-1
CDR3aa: CASSESLLGEQYF
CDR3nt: TGTGCCAGCAGTGAATCCCTCCTAGGCGAGCAGTACTTC

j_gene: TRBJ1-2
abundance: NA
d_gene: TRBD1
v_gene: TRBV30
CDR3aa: CAWSLGTGGSYGYTF
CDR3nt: TGTGCCTGGAGCCTCGGGACAGGGGGCAGCTATGGCTACACCTTC

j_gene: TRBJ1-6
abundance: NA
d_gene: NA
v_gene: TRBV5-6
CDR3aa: CASSLRGGFNSPLHF
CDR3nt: TGTGCCAGCAGCTTGAGGGGGGGCTTCAATTCACCCCTCCACTTT

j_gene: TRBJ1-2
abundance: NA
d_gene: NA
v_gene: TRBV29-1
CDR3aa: CSVGTNYGYTF
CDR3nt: TGCAGCGTTGGGACTAACTATGGCTACACCTTC